Each of the 28 T cell receptor beta chains below was sequenced from the same sample in a study of cytomegalovirus exposure and HLA in healthy donors. Vbeta (60) and Jbeta (13) primers were used in the PCR. Sequenced by immunoSEQ multiplex PCR; TCRdb stores in-frame clones only, minus some. The sample lists over 100,000 clones, 80% to 85% occurring once. The sample taken for sequencing was PBMCs. These receptors all come from a woman aged 25 to 39 in good health and CMV-seronegative.

This chain joins TRBV19 and TRBJ1-5, with D uncertain. There are 15 residues in the CDR3. The V end lost 10 bases, the J end lost 1 base, and 17 bases lay between the germline ends. The germline V gene encodes CDR1 LNHDA and CDR2 SQIVND (reference sequence). The CDR3 protein is CATTIEGRSNQPQHF. The CDR3 DNA follows: TGTGCCACCACGATTGAGGGCAGGAGCAATCAGCCCCAGCATTTT.

This clone was detected a few times. V and J are TRBV5-1 and TRBJ2-1, with 11 bases matching TRBD2. CDR3 length equals 17 residues. Germline V gene sequence: CDR1 SGHRS, CDR2 YFSETQ. The V gene end was trimmed by 6 bases and the J gene end by 9 bases; junction bases not matched to a gene: 17. CDR3 bases: TGCGCCAGCACGGGCCTAGCGGGAGGACCCCCCTTGGGTGAGCAGTTCTTC. Its translation is CASTGLAGGPPLGEQFF.

The rearrangement joins TRBV19 to TRBJ1-2; 9 bases are shared with TRBD1. The CDR3 has 15 amino acids. From germline, CDR1 is LNHDA and CDR2 SQIVND (reference sequence). The ends lost 5 bases at V and 6 bases at J; junction bases unmatched: 10. In DNA, the CDR3 is TGTGCCAGTAGTGTACCCGGGGGGACAGGGAATGGCTACACCTTC. Protein product: CASSVPGGTGNGYTF.

The chain uses TRBV2 and TRBJ2-7; 12 bases align to TRBD2. Germline CDR1 reads SNHLY; CDR2 reads FYNNEI. This CDR3 contains 17 residues. After removal of 4 bases from V and 5 bases from J, the junction contained 12 bases not matched to a gene. The chain's CDR3 is CASSASGASGRADEQYF. The CDR3 bases are TGTGCCAGCAGTGCCAGCGGGGCTAGCGGGAGGGCCGACGAGCAGTACTTC. Based on the CDR3 plus reference TRBV2 and TRBJ2-7, the full variable domain is EPEVTQTPSHQVTQMGQEVILRCVPISNHLYFYWYRQILGQKVEFLVSFYNNEISEKSEIFDDQFSVERPDGSNFTLKIRSTKLEDSAMYFCASSASGASGRADEQYFGPGTRLTVT.

A single count supports this clone. The chain is built from TRBV4-1 and TRBJ1-4, with 11 bases aligning to TRBD1. After removal of 3 bases from V and 7 bases from J, the junction contained 16 bases not matched to a gene. The CDR3 is 19 amino acids. Looked up from germline, CDR1 is MGHRA and CDR2 is YSYEKL. The CDR3 protein is CASSQLRSGTGGWSEKLFF. As DNA, the CDR3 is TGCGCCAGCAGCCAGCTGCGCTCCGGGACAGGGGGATGGAGTGAAAAACTGTTTTTT.

This sequence joins TRBV19 and TRBJ2-7, with TRBD1 matching over 7 bases. Trimming took 10 bases from V and 2 from J; bases not matched to a gene: 11. The CDR3 length is 14 residues. Per the germline V gene, CDR1 is LNHDA and CDR2 is SQIVND (reference sequence). The CDR3 loop reads CATLSDREPYEQYF. DNA for the CDR3: TGTGCCACCCTTAGTGACAGGGAACCCTACGAGCAGTACTTC.

V usage is TRBV5-8 and J usage is TRBJ2-4, with 10 bases lining up with TRBD1. The trim removed 0 bases at V and 1 base at J, leaving 10 bases unmatched. The germline gives CDR1 SGHTS, CDR2 YDEGEE. This CDR3 spans 19 amino acids. The DNA for the CDR3 is TGTGCCAGCAGCTTGGCGGGGGGGGACAGGGGATCGGCCAAAAACATTCAGTACTTC. It is translated as CASSLAGGDRGSAKNIQYF.

The chain joins TRBV19 to TRBJ1-5, with D tentatively TRBD1 (6 bases). The CDR3 is 18 residues long. The V and J ends lost 4 bases and 9 bases respectively, with 28 bases between them. Germline CDR1 is LNHDA and CDR2 is SQIVND (reference sequence). The CDR3 spells CASSTDAPDRTLGWPQHF. CDR3 in DNA: TGTGCCAGTAGTACCGACGCACCTGACAGGACCTTGGGGTGGCCCCAGCATTTT.

V is TRBV7-2 and J is TRBJ2-7; unclear D gene. The V end was cut by 4 bases, the J end by 6 bases, with 13 bases between. The CDR3 has 13 amino acids. Germline assignment: CDR1 SGHTA and CDR2 FQGNSA. The CDR3 nucleotides are TGTGCCAGCAGCTCCAGCCCACGGAGCGAGCAGTACTTC. Translation gives CASSSSPRSEQYF.

The chain uses TRBV7-8 and TRBJ2-1; maybe TRBD1 (5 bases). CDR1 is SGHVS, CDR2 FQNEAQ, per germline. Trimming removed 0 bases from V and 0 bases from J, with 6 bases in between. This CDR3 contains 15 residues. The CDR3 protein is CASSLATGSYNEQFF. For the CDR3, the DNA is TGTGCCAGCAGCTTAGCTACAGGCTCCTACAATGAGCAGTTCTTC.

The chain has TRBV28 and TRBJ2-7, with D maybe TRBD2 (6 bases). The ends were cut back, 3 bases at V and 4 bases at J, with 13 bases in the middle. The CDR3 is 14 amino acids. Germline V lookup: CDR1 MDHEN, CDR2 SYDVKM. The CDR3 region has the DNA TGTGCCAGCAGTTTTGGCGGGAATAGGTACGAGCAGTACTTC. Translated: CASSFGGNRYEQYF. Filled out from reference TRBV28 and TRBJ2-7, the complete variable domain reads DVKVTQSSRYLVKRTGEKVFLECVQDMDHENMFWYRQDPGLGLRLIYFSYDVKMKEKGDIPEGYSVSREKKERFSLILESASTNQTSMYLCASSFGGNRYEQYFGPGTRLTVT.

The chain is built from TRBV5-1 and TRBJ2-3; 7 bases line up with TRBD1. Germline lookup yields CDR1 SGHRS and CDR2 YFSETQ. This CDR3 comprises 16 residues. V was pared by 3 bases and J by 6 bases, with 13 bases of the junction left unmatched. The CDR3 reads CASSWGLNRDSDTQYF. The CDR3 nucleotides read TGCGCCAGCAGCTGGGGTTTAAATCGGGACAGCGATACGCAGTATTTT.

The genes are TRBV5-4 and TRBJ2-2; 8 nucleotides line up with TRBD1. With 4 bases clipped from V and 4 bases from J, the junction kept 6 bases outside the gene matches. The CDR3 runs to 15 residues. The germline CDR1 and CDR2 sequences are SGHNT and YYREEE (reference sequence). The CDR3: CASSNTGQVTGELFF. The CDR3 nucleotides read TGTGCCAGCAGCAACACGGGACAGGTCACCGGGGAGCTGTTTTTT.

The V gene is TRBV6-5, the J gene TRBJ1-2; D not resolved. The CDR3 spans 16 residues. Germline values: CDR1 MNHEY, CDR2 SVGAGI. Trimming shortened V by 0 bases and J by 4 bases, and 15 bases separated the two germline ends. CDR3 in DNA: TGTGCCAGCAGTTACTCGATAGGCGGGCAAGCCTATGGCTACACCTTC. Residues: CASSYSIGGQAYGYTF.

This clone showed up just a few times. V gene TRBV7-9 combines with J gene TRBJ2-7, with TRBD2 matching over 13 bases. Per the germline V gene, CDR1 is SEHNR and CDR2 is FQNEAQ (reference sequence). There are 14 residues in the CDR3. V dropped 8 bases and J dropped 5; count of bases not matched to a gene: 6. The CDR3, as DNA: TGTGCCAGCGGTGGGACTAGCGGGGTCCACGAGCAGTACTTC. Residues: CASGGTSGVHEQYF.

This chain joins TRBV4-1 and TRBJ1-6, with TRBD1 identical over 7 bases. CDR1 is MGHRA and CDR2 is YSYEKL in the germline V gene. Trimming at V came to 6 bases and at J to 10 bases, leaving 6 bases not matched to a gene. The CDR3 length is 13 residues. The CDR3 protein is CASRTGLGSPLHF. CDR3 nucleotides: TGCGCCAGCAGGACAGGGCTCGGGTCACCCCTCCACTTT.

The V call is TRBV7-2, the J call TRBJ2-1; 9 positions match TRBD1. The CDR3 has 13 residues. Trimming removed 5 bases from V and 9 bases from J; junction bases left unmatched: 5. Per germline, CDR1 SGHTA and CDR2 FQGNSA. CDR3 protein: CASSAGQGIEQFF. The DNA of the CDR3 is TGTGCCAGCAGCGCCGGACAGGGGATTGAGCAGTTCTTC.

This chain links TRBV7-9 with TRBJ1-4, with 9 bases aligning to TRBD1. Germline V gene sequence: CDR1 SEHNR, CDR2 FQNEAQ (reference sequence). The CDR3 has 16 amino acids. J lost 5 bases, V lost 1 base, and 5 bases had no gene match. The CDR3 DNA is TGTGCCAGCAGCTTAGGAGACAGGGGGAGGAATGAAAAACTGTTTTTT. Encoded protein: CASSLGDRGRNEKLFF.

This clone was seen a handful of times. The chain employs TRBV9 and TRBJ2-3; TRBD2 agrees at 13 bases. J was trimmed by 3 bases and V by 6 bases; bases with no gene match: 4. CDR1 is SGDLS and CDR2 is YYNGEE in the germline V gene. This CDR3 comprises 15 residues. The CDR3 nucleotides read TGTGCCAGCACCCGACTAGCGGGAGGAACAGATACGCAGTATTTT. This gives the protein CASTRLAGGTDTQYF.

This chain uses TRBV5-6 with TRBJ1-2; D not certain. The CDR3 runs to 17 residues. Trimming pared 1 base from V and 6 bases from J, leaving 22 bases between. The germline V gene has CDR1 SGHDT and CDR2 YYEEEE. CDR3 DNA sequence: TGTGCCAGCAGCTTGAGAGCTTCAGTGGCCAGGTATAATGGCTACACCTTC. This sequence encodes CASSLRASVARYNGYTF.

The chain links TRBV4-1 to TRBJ2-4; D remains ambiguous. The V end was cut by 1 base, the J end by 0 bases, with 13 bases between. This CDR3 contains 17 residues. Germline V CDR1 and CDR2: MGHRA, YSYEKL. As DNA, the CDR3 is TGCGCCAGCAGCCAAGGTATCCTTAATGTAGCCAAAAACATTCAGTACTTC. Translated, it gives CASSQGILNVAKNIQYF.

This chain connects TRBV13 to TRBJ2-7; TRBD2 is a possible D gene (5 bases). There are 16 residues in the CDR3. CDR1 is PRHDT and CDR2 is FYEKMQ in the germline V gene (reference sequence). V was clipped by 1 base and J by 3 bases, with 16 bases between them. The CDR3 reads CASSLEGGLAGYEQYF. The CDR3 region has the DNA TGTGCCAGCAGCTTAGAAGGTGGGCTAGCTGGCTACGAGCAGTACTTC.

The CDR3 loop is CASSFGRGIFSGYTF. The CDR3 DNA reads TGTGCCAGCAGCTTTGGCAGGGGGATTTTTTCTGGCTACACCTTC. The rearrangement uses TRBV7-9 and TRBJ1-2, with TRBD1 matching over 7 bases. This CDR3 is 15 amino acids long. J was trimmed by 7 bases and V by 3 bases; bases with no gene match: 11. CDR1 and CDR2 from the germline V gene are SEHNR and FQNEAQ (reference sequence).

This clone has a handful of counts. The genes are TRBV9 and TRBJ2-1; 11 nucleotides agree with TRBD2. The CDR3 is 14 residues long. V shed 3 bases, J shed 8 bases, and the junction held 4 bases outside the gene matches. Germline loops: CDR1 SGDLS, CDR2 YYNGEE. CDR3 sequence: CASSAGLAADEQFF. The CDR3 DNA reads TGTGCCAGCAGCGCGGGACTAGCGGCGGATGAGCAGTTCTTC.

J is TRBJ1-1 and V is TRBV29-1; 7 bases agree with TRBD1. V lost 3 bases, J lost 4 bases, and 5 bases stayed unmatched. Germline V gives CDR1 SQVTM, CDR2 ANQGSEA. This CDR3 spans 13 amino acids. CDR3 sequence (DNA): TGCAGCGTTGACACAGGGGTGAGCACTGAAGCTTTCTTT. It translates to CSVDTGVSTEAFF.

The CDR3 DNA follows: TGTGCCAGTACCATAGGACAGGCTAGCACAGATACGCAGTATTTT. Amino acids: CASTIGQASTDTQYF. The chain recombines TRBV19 with TRBJ2-3; 7 bases map to TRBD1. Trimming cost V 7 bases and J 0 bases; bases outside gene matches: 7. Germline V gene sequence: CDR1 LNHDA, CDR2 SQIVND (reference sequence). The CDR3 spans 15 residues.

The chain recombines TRBV7-2 with TRBJ2-1; 8 nucleotides line up with TRBD2. J gave up 2 bases and V 0 bases, and 15 bases lay outside the gene matches. Germline V lookup: CDR1 SGHTA, CDR2 FQGNSA. The CDR3 length is 20 residues. The CDR3 sequence is CASSLALISGPGLAYNEQFF. DNA of the CDR3: TGTGCCAGCAGCTTAGCGCTAATTTCAGGTCCGGGACTAGCCTACAATGAGCAGTTCTTC.

In this sample, this clone turned up a few times. The V and J genes are TRBV4-1 and TRBJ2-2; possible D gene TRBD1, 5 bases. The CDR3 totals 15 residues. CDR1 and CDR2 (germline): MGHRA, YSYEKL. V lost 5 bases and J 2 bases, leaving 12 bases between the germline ends. CDR3 coding DNA: TGCGCCAGCAGCGTCGGGTGGGGCAACACCGGGGAGCTGTTTTTT. As protein: CASSVGWGNTGELFF.